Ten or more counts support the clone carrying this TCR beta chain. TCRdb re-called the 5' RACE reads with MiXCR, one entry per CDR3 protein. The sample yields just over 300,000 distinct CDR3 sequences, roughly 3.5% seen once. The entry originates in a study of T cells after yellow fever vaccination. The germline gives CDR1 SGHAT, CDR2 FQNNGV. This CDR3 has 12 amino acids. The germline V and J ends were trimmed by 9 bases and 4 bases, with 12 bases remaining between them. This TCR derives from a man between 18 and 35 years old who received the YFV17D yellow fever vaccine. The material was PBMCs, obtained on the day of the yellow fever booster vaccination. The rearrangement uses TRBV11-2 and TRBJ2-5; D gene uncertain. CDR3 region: CASAVVLETQYF. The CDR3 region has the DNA TGTGCCAGTGCCGTGGTGCTAGAGACCCAGTACTTC.